This T cell receptor (beta chain) stems from a study of OX40 agonist ivuxolimab in advanced cancers. The wider study: Clinicians treated patients with ivuxolimab, an agonistic anti-OX40 (CD134) antibody. Study findings and constraints: Normalized expansion of T-cell clones was also low for some nonresponders. The CD4+ and CD8+ T cells in the blood had expanded clonally by week 6 at 0.1 to 3.0 mg/kg.

Profiling relied on immunoSEQ multiplex PCR, and the TCRdb table lists in-frame clones only, not all of them. The profile shows approximately 66,000 clones, approximately 83% of them singletons. To note about this clone: Its antigen remains unknown.

Patients were excluded for autoimmune disease history or systemic immunosuppression. V was pared by 6 bases and J by 5 bases, with 9 bases of the junction left unmatched. Germline V gene lookup returns CDR1 MNHNY and CDR2 SVGAGI (reference sequence). The CDR3 loop spans 14 amino acids. The TCR was taken from an adult with an advanced solid tumor such as melanoma, head and neck, liver or kidney cancer. Sample: CD4+ or CD8+ T cells sorted from blood, taken in a trial of the OX40 agonist ivuxolimab. The chain joins TRBV6-6 to TRBJ1-1; 7 bases match TRBD1. DNA of the CDR3: TGTGCCAGCAGCCAGAGGGGGCAATATACTGAAGCTTTCTTT. This gives the protein CASSQRGQYTEAFF.